Listed below are T cell receptor beta chains from one sample, sequenced in a study of blood T cells in healthy people across ages. TCRdb itself ran the 5' RACE reads through MiXCR, one entry per CDR3 protein. This table holds fewer than 1 million distinct CDR3 sequences, around two fifths found once. The material sequenced was blood. The receptors originated from a man between 60 and 70 years old in good health. Each CDR3 is given without its conserved first and last residue. The listing skips clone size in some rows; elsewhere it reads once, few, many or a size class.

j_call: TRBJ2-7; clone_size: many; v_call: TRBV25-1; cdr3_length: 11; cdr3_aa: ASSEMASYEQY
j_call: TRBJ2-5; clone_size: few; v_call: TRBV6-2/TRBV6-3; cdr3_length: 12; cdr3_aa: ASRTAGTQETQY
j_call: TRBJ2-7; clone_size: NA; v_call: TRBV2; cdr3_length: 11; cdr3_aa: ASSDLQTYEQY
j_call: TRBJ2-5; clone_size: few; v_call: TRBV2; cdr3_length: 14; cdr3_aa: ASRPTGLAVRETQY
j_call: TRBJ2-7; clone_size: NA; v_call: TRBV12-3/TRBV12-4; cdr3_length: 9; cdr3_aa: ANSFSYEQY
j_call: TRBJ1-5; clone_size: few; v_call: TRBV20-1; cdr3_length: 13; cdr3_aa: SARRTGKSPQPQH
j_call: TRBJ1-6; clone_size: NA; v_call: TRBV27; cdr3_length: 12; cdr3_aa: ASSSTGLGSPLH
j_call: TRBJ1-2; clone_size: NA; v_call: TRBV28; cdr3_length: 13; cdr3_aa: ASSGTGGFRSGYT
j_call: TRBJ1-1; clone_size: few; v_call: TRBV7-2; cdr3_length: 15; cdr3_aa: ASSLRGASTSNTEAF
j_call: TRBJ2-7; clone_size: few; v_call: TRBV4-1; cdr3_length: 11; cdr3_aa: ASSQGTGTEQY
j_call: TRBJ2-3; clone_size: few; v_call: TRBV7-2; cdr3_length: 12; cdr3_aa: ASSSRYSTDTQY
j_call: TRBJ2-5; clone_size: NA; v_call: TRBV7-2; cdr3_length: 12; cdr3_aa: ASNPRGLRETQY
j_call: TRBJ1-6; clone_size: few; v_call: TRBV7-9; cdr3_length: 13; cdr3_aa: ASSAGTANNSPLH
j_call: TRBJ2-1; clone_size: few; v_call: TRBV6-6; cdr3_length: 11; cdr3_aa: ASSSPAGNEQF
j_call: TRBJ1-1; clone_size: NA; v_call: TRBV4-1; cdr3_length: 14; cdr3_aa: ASSPDSGRLNTEAF
j_call: TRBJ2-7; clone_size: few; v_call: TRBV20-1; cdr3_length: 12; cdr3_aa: SAPRDSPTYEQY
j_call: TRBJ2-5; clone_size: few; v_call: TRBV6-2/TRBV6-3; cdr3_length: 14; cdr3_aa: ASSYSRRRDQETQY
j_call: TRBJ2-4; clone_size: NA; v_call: TRBV30; cdr3_length: 13; cdr3_aa: AWTRGARGQNIQY
j_call: TRBJ1-2; clone_size: NA; v_call: TRBV21-1; cdr3_length: 12; cdr3_aa: ASKGQGGYYGYT
j_call: TRBJ2-1; clone_size: NA; v_call: TRBV28; cdr3_length: 14; cdr3_aa: ASGTPEASSYNEQF
j_call: NA; clone_size: NA; v_call: TRBV2; cdr3_length: 15; cdr3_aa: ASSEAPSVSSTYEQY
j_call: TRBJ1-6; clone_size: NA; v_call: TRBV30; cdr3_length: 11; cdr3_aa: AWTLGRNSPLH
j_call: TRBJ2-3; clone_size: NA; v_call: TRBV2; cdr3_length: 13; cdr3_aa: ASSENRVFMDTQY
j_call: TRBJ2-3; clone_size: NA; v_call: TRBV4-3; cdr3_length: 11; cdr3_aa: ASSHTGIDTQY
j_call: TRBJ2-7; clone_size: NA; v_call: TRBV6-5; cdr3_length: 12; cdr3_aa: ASKLQGHLFEQY
j_call: TRBJ1-1; clone_size: NA; v_call: TRBV6-5; cdr3_length: 11; cdr3_aa: ASNQGSSTEAF
j_call: TRBJ2-1; clone_size: once; v_call: TRBV9; cdr3_length: 14; cdr3_aa: ASSVGSSGGAGEQF
j_call: TRBJ2-7; clone_size: NA; v_call: TRBV19; cdr3_length: 9; cdr3_aa: ASSIGREQY
j_call: TRBJ2-1; clone_size: many; v_call: TRBV10-3; cdr3_length: 10; cdr3_aa: AISAVGNEQF
j_call: TRBJ2-2; clone_size: NA; v_call: TRBV15; cdr3_length: 14; cdr3_aa: ATSSGVRGHTGELF
j_call: TRBJ2-1; clone_size: once; v_call: TRBV4-3; cdr3_length: 12; cdr3_aa: ASSQDPWNQEQF
j_call: TRBJ1-1; clone_size: many; v_call: TRBV5-5; cdr3_length: 11; cdr3_aa: ASSLDRDTEAF
j_call: TRBJ1-6; clone_size: NA; v_call: TRBV19; cdr3_length: 13; cdr3_aa: ASSIKGHVISPLH
j_call: TRBJ1-2; clone_size: NA; v_call: TRBV20-1; cdr3_length: 12; cdr3_aa: SARTAGQDYGYT
j_call: TRBJ2-5; clone_size: few; v_call: TRBV28; cdr3_length: 13; cdr3_aa: ASLQGSLGQETQY
j_call: TRBJ2-3; clone_size: few; v_call: TRBV5-1; cdr3_length: 11; cdr3_aa: ASSTYDKDTQY
j_call: TRBJ2-7; clone_size: many; v_call: TRBV7-2; cdr3_length: 12; cdr3_aa: ASSASGGFYEQY
j_call: TRBJ2-5; clone_size: NA; v_call: TRBV7-2; cdr3_length: 13; cdr3_aa: ASSLKVATQETQY
j_call: TRBJ2-3; clone_size: few; v_call: TRBV2; cdr3_length: 11; cdr3_aa: ASSEVAPDTQY
j_call: TRBJ2-3; clone_size: few; v_call: TRBV3-1; cdr3_length: 14; cdr3_aa: ASSQGRRSSTDTQY
j_call: TRBJ1-2; clone_size: few; v_call: TRBV10-3; cdr3_length: 10; cdr3_aa: AITGDGYGYT
j_call: TRBJ2-1; clone_size: NA; v_call: TRBV12-3/TRBV12-4; cdr3_length: 10; cdr3_aa: ASRSGVQEQF
j_call: TRBJ2-3; clone_size: NA; v_call: TRBV6-6; cdr3_length: 13; cdr3_aa: ASSYSIQYPDTQY
j_call: TRBJ2-1; clone_size: NA; v_call: TRBV7-2; cdr3_length: 11; cdr3_aa: ASSQTGRSEQF
j_call: TRBJ2-1; clone_size: few; v_call: TRBV11-3; cdr3_length: 11; cdr3_aa: ASTNDRDNEQF
j_call: TRBJ2-6; clone_size: NA; v_call: TRBV7-9; cdr3_length: 16; cdr3_aa: ASSSGLAGDSGANVLT
j_call: TRBJ2-4; clone_size: NA; v_call: TRBV5-6; cdr3_length: 14; cdr3_aa: ASSETGVGAKNIQY
j_call: TRBJ2-6; clone_size: NA; v_call: TRBV4-3; cdr3_length: 16; cdr3_aa: ASSQGLQGSAGANVLT
j_call: TRBJ1-6; clone_size: few; v_call: TRBV27; cdr3_length: 13; cdr3_aa: ASGNRQGWNSPLH
j_call: TRBJ2-7; clone_size: NA; v_call: TRBV20-1; cdr3_length: 12; cdr3_aa: SATTNGGLYEQY
j_call: TRBJ1-5; clone_size: NA; v_call: TRBV10-3; cdr3_length: 17; cdr3_aa: AISESGGNLGQGNQPQH
j_call: TRBJ2-1; clone_size: NA; v_call: TRBV12-3/TRBV12-4; cdr3_length: 14; cdr3_aa: ASSPLAISSYNEQF
j_call: TRBJ1-5; clone_size: NA; v_call: TRBV7-2; cdr3_length: 12; cdr3_aa: ASSRGETNQPQH
j_call: TRBJ1-2; clone_size: NA; v_call: TRBV5-5; cdr3_length: 15; cdr3_aa: ASSFLGTTGANYGYT
j_call: TRBJ1-2; clone_size: few; v_call: TRBV6-5; cdr3_length: 12; cdr3_aa: ASRRTGALGGYT
j_call: TRBJ1-2; clone_size: once; v_call: TRBV10-3; cdr3_length: 10; cdr3_aa: AISGGTDGYT
j_call: TRBJ1-5; clone_size: few; v_call: TRBV7-2; cdr3_length: 14; cdr3_aa: ASSLYGPDSNQPQH
j_call: TRBJ1-2; clone_size: NA; v_call: TRBV5-1; cdr3_length: 10; cdr3_aa: ASSSAGAGYT
j_call: TRBJ1-2; clone_size: NA; v_call: TRBV4-3; cdr3_length: 15; cdr3_aa: ASSPKFLGQANYGYT
j_call: TRBJ2-3; clone_size: NA; v_call: TRBV20-1; cdr3_length: 13; cdr3_aa: SAIIRDRDARTQY